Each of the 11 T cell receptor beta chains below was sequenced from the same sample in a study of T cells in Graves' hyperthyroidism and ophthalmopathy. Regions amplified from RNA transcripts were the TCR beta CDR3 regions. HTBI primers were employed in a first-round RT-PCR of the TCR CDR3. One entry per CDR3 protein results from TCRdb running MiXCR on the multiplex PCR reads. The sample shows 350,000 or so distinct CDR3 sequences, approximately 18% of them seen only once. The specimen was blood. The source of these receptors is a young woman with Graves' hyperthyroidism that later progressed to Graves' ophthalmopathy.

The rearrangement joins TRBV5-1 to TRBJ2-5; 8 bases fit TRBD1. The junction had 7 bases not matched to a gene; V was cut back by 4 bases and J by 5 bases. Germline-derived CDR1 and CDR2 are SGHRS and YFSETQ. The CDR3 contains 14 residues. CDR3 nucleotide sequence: TGCGCCAGCAGCCTCCGACAGGGGATGGAGACCCAGTACTTC. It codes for CASSLRQGMETQYF. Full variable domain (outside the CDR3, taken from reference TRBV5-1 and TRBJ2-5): KAGVTQTPRYLIKTRGQQVTLSCSPISGHRSVSWYQQTPGQGLQFLFEYFSETQRNKGNFPGRFSGRQFSNSRSEMNVSTLELGDSALYLCASSLRQGMETQYFGPGTRLLVL.

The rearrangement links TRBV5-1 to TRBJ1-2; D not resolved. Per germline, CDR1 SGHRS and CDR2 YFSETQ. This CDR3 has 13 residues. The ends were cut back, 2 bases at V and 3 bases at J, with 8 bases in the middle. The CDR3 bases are TGCGCCAGCAGCTTAAAGGACCACTATGGCTACACCTTC. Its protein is CASSLKDHYGYTF.

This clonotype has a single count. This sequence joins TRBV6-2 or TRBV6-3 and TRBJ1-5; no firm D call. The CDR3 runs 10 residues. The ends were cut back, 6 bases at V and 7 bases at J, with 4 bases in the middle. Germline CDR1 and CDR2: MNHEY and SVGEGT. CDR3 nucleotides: TGTGCCAGCAGCGGACAGCCCCAGCATTTT. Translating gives CASSGQPQHF.

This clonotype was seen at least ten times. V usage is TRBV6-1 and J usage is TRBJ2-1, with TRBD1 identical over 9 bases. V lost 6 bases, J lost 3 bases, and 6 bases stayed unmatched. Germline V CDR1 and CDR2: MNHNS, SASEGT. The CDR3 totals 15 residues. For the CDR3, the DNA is TGTGCCAGCAGCGTCCGGGACAGGGTCTACAATGAGCAGTTCTTC. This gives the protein CASSVRDRVYNEQFF.

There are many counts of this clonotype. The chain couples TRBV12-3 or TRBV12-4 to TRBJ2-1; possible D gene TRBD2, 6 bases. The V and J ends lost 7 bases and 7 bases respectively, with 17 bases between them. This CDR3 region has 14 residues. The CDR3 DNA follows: TGTGCCAGCAAGCCCGGGGGTTATGATAATGAGCAGTTCTTC. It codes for CASKPGGYDNEQFF.

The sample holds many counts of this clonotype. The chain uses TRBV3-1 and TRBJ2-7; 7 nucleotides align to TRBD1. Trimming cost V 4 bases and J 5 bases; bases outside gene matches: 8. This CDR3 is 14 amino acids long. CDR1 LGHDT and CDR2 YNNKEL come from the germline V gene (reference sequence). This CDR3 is CASSLRNRGNEQYF. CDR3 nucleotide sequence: TGTGCCAGCAGCCTAAGAAACAGGGGCAACGAGCAGTACTTC.

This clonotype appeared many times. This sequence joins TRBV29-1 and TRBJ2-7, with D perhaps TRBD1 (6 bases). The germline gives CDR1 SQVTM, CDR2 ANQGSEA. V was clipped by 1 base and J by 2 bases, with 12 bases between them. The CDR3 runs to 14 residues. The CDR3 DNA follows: TGCAGCGTTGAAGCTACCGGGGACACCTACGAGCAGTACTTC. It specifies CSVEATGDTYEQYF.

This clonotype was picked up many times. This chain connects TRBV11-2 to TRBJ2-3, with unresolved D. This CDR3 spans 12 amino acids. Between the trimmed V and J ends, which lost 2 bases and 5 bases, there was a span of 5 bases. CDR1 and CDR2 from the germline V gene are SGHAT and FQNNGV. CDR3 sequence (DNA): TGTGCCAGCAGCTTAAATCTAGATACGCAGTATTTT. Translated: CASSLNLDTQYF.

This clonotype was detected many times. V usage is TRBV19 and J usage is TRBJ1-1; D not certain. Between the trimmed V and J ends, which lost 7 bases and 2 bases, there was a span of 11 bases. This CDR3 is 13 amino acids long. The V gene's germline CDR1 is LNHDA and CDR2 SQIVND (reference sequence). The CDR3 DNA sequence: TGTGCCAGTATCGGAGACGGAAACACTGAAGCTTTCTTT. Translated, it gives CASIGDGNTEAFF.

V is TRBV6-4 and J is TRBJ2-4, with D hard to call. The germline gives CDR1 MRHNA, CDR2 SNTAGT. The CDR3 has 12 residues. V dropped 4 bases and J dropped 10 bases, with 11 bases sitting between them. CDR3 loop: CASSVGAGIQYF. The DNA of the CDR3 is TGTGCCAGCAGTGTAGGAGCCGGGATTCAGTACTTC.

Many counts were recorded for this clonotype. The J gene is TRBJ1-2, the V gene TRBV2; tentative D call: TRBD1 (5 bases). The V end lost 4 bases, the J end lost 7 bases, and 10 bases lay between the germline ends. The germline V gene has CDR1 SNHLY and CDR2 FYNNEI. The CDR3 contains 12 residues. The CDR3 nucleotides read TGTGCCAGCAGTGTCGAAGGGGCTGGCTACACCTTC. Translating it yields CASSVEGAGYTF.